This T cell receptor (beta chain) appears in the sequencing data of a study of beta chain features in type 1 diabetes. Germline CDR1 reads SQVTM; CDR2 reads ANQGSEA. The CDR3 contains 8 residues when both ends are counted. Sorted CD4+ subsets: naive, central memory, regulatory, stem cell-like memory (CD45RO/CCR7/CD25/CD127/CD95/CD27 panel). Purity of each sorted population was above 95%. This clone was seen only a few times. Its matching antigen is unknown. The DNA is omitted, as the CDR3 cannot be located on it reliably, and the CDR3 follows TCRdb's listing. Notes on the study in general: Patients and controls would share equally any PCR tilt toward shorter templates.

All of the isolated RNA was reverse transcribed, so expressed TCRB transcripts were sequenced. An average of around 3.4 million reads was obtained for naive, central memory and regulatory T cell samples. Libraries were prepared by immunoSEQ multiplex PCR; TCRdb keeps only in-frame clonotypes and omits some of them. Among tens of thousands of clones, nearly 70% were seen once, and the ten largest hold 2% to 2.5%. This clonotype was sampled from a woman between 35 and 50 years old in good health. The chain combines TRBV29-1 with TRBJ1-2. Source material: Tregs from blood. The CDR3 sequence is CSVAAGTF.